This section outlines one T cell receptor (beta chain) sequence together with its context. The antigen is undetermined. The table came from immunoSEQ multiplex PCR; TCRdb's copy has only in-frame clones and leaves some out. The sample has 25,000 to 35,000 clones, 75% to 85% seen once. The germline V gene has CDR1 SEHNR and CDR2 FQNEAQ (reference sequence). V was clipped by 7 bases and J by 6 bases; unmatched bases: 2. This CDR3 has 14 amino acids. The source of the sample is a study of early stage breast cancer tumors. The wider study: About 80% of the 16 invasive tumors were ER+, PR+ and HER2-.

General study findings and limits: Tumor and normal breast were distinguished via blood comparison in about 90% of the 16 patients. Enriched TCRB sequences shared across patients were mostly commonly generated sequences.

The receptor was isolated from a person aged 60 to 70 with breast cancer. The sample was blood. V gene TRBV7-9 combines with J gene TRBJ2-1, with 14 nucleotides matching TRBD2. CDR3 loop: CASTGLAGANEQFF. In nucleotides, the CDR3 is TGTGCCAGCACGGGACTAGCGGGAGCCAATGAGCAGTTCTTC.